This T cell receptor (beta chain) was sequenced in a study of OX40 agonist ivuxolimab in advanced cancers. Study-wide context: The costimulatory receptor OX40 (CD134) was targeted by ivuxolimab, a fully human IgG2 agonistic monoclonal antibody. A male proportion of about 79% and a mean age of approximately 55 years, ranging from 23 to 79, were recorded for the dose-escalation cohort. The paper describes the monotherapy dose-escalation part (N of about 50 patients) of the phase I trial of ivuxolimab. Intravenous ivuxolimab was administered to patients every 2 weeks at six dose levels: 0.01, 0.1, 0.3, 1.5, 3 and 10 mg/kg. Three dose-escalation patients achieved partial responses, one with hepatocellular carcinoma and two with cutaneous melanoma. Patients were allowed to have had prior anti-PD-1, anti-PD-L1 or anti-CTLA-4 therapy, and approximately 40% of the dose-escalation patients had been treated with checkpoint inhibitors. Peripheral TCRbeta sequencing was intended to test whether TCR sequence diversity was altered and clonal T-cell expansion was caused by ivuxolimab. Among the roughly 52 dose-escalation patients, about 19 had hepatocellular carcinoma, roughly 15 melanoma, 9 renal cell carcinoma and 9 head and neck cancer. What the authors observed across the whole study: Low levels of normalized T-cell clonal expansion were also seen in some patients who did not respond. In partial responders in the 0.1-3.0 mg/kg groups, normalized peripheral clonal expansion was found to be among the lowest, especially among CD8+ T cells. Which antigens the clonally expanded peripheral T cells were specific for was not determined. At doses from 0.1 to 3.0 mg/kg, clonal expansion was seen in both CD4+ and CD8+ blood T cells between baseline and week 6. After ivuxolimab, more expanded clones were found on average in CD8+ T cells than in CD4+ T cells.

Genomic DNA was extracted from sorted cells for sequencing of the TCRbeta CDR3 region. TCRbeta CDR3 regions were sequenced using the immunoSEQ Assay. This immuneACCESS table, as held by TCRdb, lists in-frame sequences with V and J called but not all clones. Of the missing ones, under half trace to an unresolved V gene in checked studies; the others have no known cause. The sample contains about 91,000 clones, approximately 87% of them found a single time. Of the sample, roughly 4% falls within the top ten clones. A remark on this clone: Its antigen remains undetermined. Per-nucleotide qualities are absent, and no much larger clonotype sits a single base away.

The trial excluded patients who had a history of autoimmune disease or were on systemic immunosuppression. Peripheral blood for TCR sequencing was collected from all dose cohorts at baseline, on cycle 4 day 1, and on cycle 7 day 1. The samples were taken from a phase I, first-in-human, multicenter, open-label dose-escalation trial of ivuxolimab. Adults with locally advanced or metastatic head and neck squamous cell, hepatocellular, melanoma or renal cell carcinoma were enrolled in the trial. CD4+ and CD8+ T cells were sorted separately from peripheral blood before TCR sequencing. The CDR3 measures 15 amino acids from cysteine to phenylalanine. The kept DNA is CDR3 alone, 45 bases in frame from the first base. CDR1 SGHRS and CDR2 YFSETQ are derived from the germline V gene. Relative to germline, V is missing 7 bases and J is missing 1 base, with 6 bases of the junction outside any gene match.

The sample was CD4+ or CD8+ T cells sorted from blood, taken in a trial of the OX40 agonist ivuxolimab. This chain is built from TRBV5-1 and TRBJ2-2; the central 8 bases match TRBD2. This TCR derives from an adult with an advanced solid tumor such as melanoma, head and neck, liver or kidney cancer. The nucleotide sequence is TGCGCCAGCCAAAGCGGGAGTCGGAACACCGGGGAGCTGTTTTTT. It translates as CASQSGSRNTGELFF.